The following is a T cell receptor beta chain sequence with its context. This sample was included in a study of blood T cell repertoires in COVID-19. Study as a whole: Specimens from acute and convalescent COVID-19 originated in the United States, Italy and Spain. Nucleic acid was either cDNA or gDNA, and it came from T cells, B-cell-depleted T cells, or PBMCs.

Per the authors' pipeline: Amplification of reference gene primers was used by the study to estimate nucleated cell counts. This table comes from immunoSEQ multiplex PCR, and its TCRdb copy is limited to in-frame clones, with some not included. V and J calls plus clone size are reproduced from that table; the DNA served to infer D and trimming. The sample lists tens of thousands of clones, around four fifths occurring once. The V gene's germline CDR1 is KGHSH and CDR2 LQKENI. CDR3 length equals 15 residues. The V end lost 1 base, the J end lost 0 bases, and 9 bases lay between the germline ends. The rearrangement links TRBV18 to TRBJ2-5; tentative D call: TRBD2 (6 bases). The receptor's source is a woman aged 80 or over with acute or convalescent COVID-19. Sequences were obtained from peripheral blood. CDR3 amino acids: CASSPRAGNQETQYF. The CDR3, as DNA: TGTGCCAGCTCACCACGGGCGGGGAACCAAGAGACCCAGTACTTC.